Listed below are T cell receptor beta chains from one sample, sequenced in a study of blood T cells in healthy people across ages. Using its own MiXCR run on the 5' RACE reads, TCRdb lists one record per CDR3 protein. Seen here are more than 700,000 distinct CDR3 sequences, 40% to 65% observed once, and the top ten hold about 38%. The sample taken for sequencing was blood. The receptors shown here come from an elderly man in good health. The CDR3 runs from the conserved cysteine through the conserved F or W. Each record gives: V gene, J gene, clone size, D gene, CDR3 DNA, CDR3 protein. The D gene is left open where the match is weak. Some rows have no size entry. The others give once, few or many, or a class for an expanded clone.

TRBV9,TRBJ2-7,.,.,TGTGCCAGCAGCGTTGAGGGTGCGGGAACATCATACGAGCAGTACTTC,CASSVEGAGTSYEQYF
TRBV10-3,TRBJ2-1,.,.,TGTGCCACCGGGACCTCCTACAATGAGCAGTTCTTC,CATGTSYNEQFF
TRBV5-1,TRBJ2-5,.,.,TGCGCCCGCAGCTTTCGAGAGACCCAGTACTTC,CARSFRETQYF
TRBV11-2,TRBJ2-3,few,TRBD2,TGTGCCAGCACCCCGGGGGGGGCGCGGGCGTATTTT,CASTPGGARAYF
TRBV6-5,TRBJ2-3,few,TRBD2,TGTGCCAGCATCCCACGGGTAGCGGGAGAGAGCCTGGGGGTATACGCGTATTTT,CASIPRVAGESLGVYAYF
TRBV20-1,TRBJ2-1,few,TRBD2,TGCAGTGCCTCCAGGCCGGGACTAGCGGGAGGGCTAAGAGGGAATGAGCAGTTCTTC,CSASRPGLAGGLRGNEQFF
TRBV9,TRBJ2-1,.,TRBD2,TGTGCCAGCAGCGTAAACCAAGGAGGGACTAGCGGGACCAACTCCTACAATGAGCAGTTCTTC,CASSVNQGGTSGTNSYNEQFF
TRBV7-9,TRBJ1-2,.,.,TGTGCCAGCAGCCCCGGACGCCTTGGGTATGGCTACACCTTC,CASSPGRLGYGYTF
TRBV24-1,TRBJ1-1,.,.,TGTGCCACCAGTGATTACTTGAACACTGAAGCTTTCTTT,CATSDYLNTEAFF
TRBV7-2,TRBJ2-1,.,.,TGTGCCAGCAGCTTAGGTCACTTCTACAATGAGCAGTTCTTC,CASSLGHFYNEQFF
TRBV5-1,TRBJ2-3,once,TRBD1,TGCGCCAGCAGCTCGACAGGGACGGACACAGATACGCAGTATTTT,CASSSTGTDTDTQYF
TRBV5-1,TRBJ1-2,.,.,TGCGCCAGCAGCCCGGAAGGGGTTGTGGACTATGGCTACACCTTC,CASSPEGVVDYGYTF
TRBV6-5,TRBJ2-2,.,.,TGTGCCAGCAGTAAACTACTAAACACCGGGGAGCTGTTTTTT,CASSKLLNTGELFF
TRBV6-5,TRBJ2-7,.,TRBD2,TGTGCCAGCAGGTTACGGGCCGTTAGCGGGAGCTCCTACGAGCAGTACTTC,CASRLRAVSGSSYEQYF
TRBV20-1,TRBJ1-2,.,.,TGCAGTGGTTTAGGGTCTGGGGGTACCTATGGCTACACCTTC,CSGLGSGGTYGYTF
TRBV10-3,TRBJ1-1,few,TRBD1,TGTGCCATCAGCCTTGGACAGGGGCCGGCACTCACACATACTGAAGCTTTCTTT,CAISLGQGPALTHTEAFF
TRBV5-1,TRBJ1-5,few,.,TGCGCCAGCAGCTCCTCTCCGGGTAGTAATCAGCCCCAGCATTTT,CASSSSPGSNQPQHF
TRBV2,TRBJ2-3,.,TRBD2,TGTGCCAGCACCATTAGCGGGAGTATTGAAAACAGATACGCGTATTTT,CASTISGSIENRYAYF
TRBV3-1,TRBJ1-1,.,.,TGTGCCAGCAGCCAATGGGGAGTAGGGAACACTGAAGCTTTCTTT,CASSQWGVGNTEAFF
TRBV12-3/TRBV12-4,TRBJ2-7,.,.,TGTGCCAGCAGCCAAGGGGGGAGGGCGGAATACGAGCAGTACTTC,CASSQGGRAEYEQYF
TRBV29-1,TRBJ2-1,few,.,TGCAGCGTAACCGTCAATGAGCAGTTCTTC,CSVTVNEQFF
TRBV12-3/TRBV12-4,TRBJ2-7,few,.,TGTGCCAGCAGACCTAAGGGAACAGGCGGTTCCTACGAGCAGTACTTC,CASRPKGTGGSYEQYF
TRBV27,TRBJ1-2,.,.,TGTGCCAGCAGTTTATCTAACGCGGGGGGTGAAGGCTACACCTTC,CASSLSNAGGEGYTF
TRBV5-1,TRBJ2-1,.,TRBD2,TGCGCCAGCAGCTTTGAACGAGCGGGAACAAATGAGCAGTTCTTC,CASSFERAGTNEQFF
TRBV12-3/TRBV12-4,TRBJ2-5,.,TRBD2,TGTGCCAGCAGCACGCGGCGGGGGGAAGAGACCCAGTACTTC,CASSTRRGEETQYF
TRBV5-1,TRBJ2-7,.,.,TGCGCCAGCGGCTTGGTCCGGGACTCGACCTCCTACGAGCAGTACTTC,CASGLVRDSTSYEQYF
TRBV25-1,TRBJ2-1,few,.,TGTGCCAGCAGGGGGGGTGGGGTTGCTGAGCAGTTCTTC,CASRGGGVAEQFF
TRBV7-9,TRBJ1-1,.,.,TGTGCCAGCAGCTTAAACAGGGAGACTGAAGCTTTCTTT,CASSLNRETEAFF